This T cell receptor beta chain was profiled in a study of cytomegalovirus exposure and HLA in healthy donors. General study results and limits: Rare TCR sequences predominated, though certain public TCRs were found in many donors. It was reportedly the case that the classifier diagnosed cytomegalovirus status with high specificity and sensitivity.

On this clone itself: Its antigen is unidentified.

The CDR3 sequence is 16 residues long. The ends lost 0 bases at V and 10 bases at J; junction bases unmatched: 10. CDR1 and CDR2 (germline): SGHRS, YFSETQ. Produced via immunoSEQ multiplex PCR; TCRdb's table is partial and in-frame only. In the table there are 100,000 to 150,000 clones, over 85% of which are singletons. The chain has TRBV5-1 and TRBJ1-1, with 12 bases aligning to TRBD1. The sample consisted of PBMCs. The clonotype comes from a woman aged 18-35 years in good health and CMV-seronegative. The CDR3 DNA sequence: TGCGCCAGCAGCTTGGCCACCGGGACAGGGGGCTTAGGAGCTTTCTTT. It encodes CASSLATGTGGLGAFF.